Listed below are T cell receptor beta chains from one sample, sequenced in a study of T-cell memory formation after mild COVID-19. TCRdb independently ran MiXCR on the 5' RACE reads; one entry per CDR3 protein. The profile shows more than 150,000 distinct CDR3 sequences, 15% to 20% of them singletons. Sequencing was done on a sample of PBMCs or a T cell subset sorted from them (not recorded which). These receptors were collected from a man aged 18 to 29 who had mild COVID-19 (a few samples of this study predate the infection). Cell type and time point are not known. Both conserved end residues are part of each CDR3. D genes are given only for firm matches. Clone size appears in some rows only: once, few, many, or a class for an expanded clone.

V gene	D gene	J gene	clone size	CDR3 DNA	CDR3 protein
TRBV11-2	TRBD1	TRBJ1-1	.	TGTGCCAGCAGCCGTGCGGGACAGATAAACACTGAAGCTTTCTTT	CASSRAGQINTEAFF
TRBV30	.	TRBJ2-4	few	TGTGCCACCTACAGGGAAAACATTCAGTACTTC	CATYRENIQYF
TRBV2	TRBD1	TRBJ2-5	.	TGTGCCAGCAGTGCTTGGGACAGACAAGAGACCCAGTACTTC	CASSAWDRQETQYF
TRBV9	.	TRBJ1-3	.	TGTGCCAGCAGTCGGGGGGGTGGAAACACCATATATTTT	CASSRGGGNTIYF
TRBV7-2	.	TRBJ2-5	few	TGTGCCAGCAGCTCCGGACAGCTCCCGGAGACCCAGTACTTC	CASSSGQLPETQYF
TRBV12-3/TRBV12-4	.	TRBJ1-3	many	TGTGCCAGCGGCAGCTCTGGAAACACCATATATTTT	CASGSSGNTIYF
TRBV30	TRBD2	TRBJ2-2	.	TGTGCCTGGATCGGACTAGCGGGGCTCACCGGGGAGCTGTTTTTT	CAWIGLAGLTGELFF
TRBV5-1	.	TRBJ2-1	.	TGCGCCAGCAGCCTAGGGCCGTCCAGCTCCTACAATGAGCAGTTCTTC	CASSLGPSSSYNEQFF
TRBV7-9	.	TRBJ2-7	few	TGTGCCAGCAGCACCTTTGGGGAGCAGTACTTC	CASSTFGEQYF
TRBV7-2	TRBD1	TRBJ2-5	.	TGTGCCAGCAGTCGACAGGGGGCCAAGGAGACCCAGTACTTC	CASSRQGAKETQYF
TRBV19	.	TRBJ1-6	.	TGTGCCAGTAGCATCCGACTGACGGAGGGAAATTCACCCCTCCACTTT	CASSIRLTEGNSPLHF
TRBV18	.	TRBJ2-6	few	TGTGCCAGCTCACCACCGAGGAGCTCTGGGGCCAACGTCCTGACTTTC	CASSPPRSSGANVLTF
TRBV7-2	.	TRBJ2-1	few	TGTGCCAGCAGCTATAGTCCGGGGCAGCCGGAGCAGTTCTTC	CASSYSPGQPEQFF
TRBV20-1	TRBD2	TRBJ2-3	.	TGCAGTGCTAGAGCTACAGGAGGACTAGCGGGGGCCCCCACAGATACGCAGTATTTT	CSARATGGLAGAPTDTQYF
TRBV5-1	TRBD2	TRBJ2-3	.	TGCGCCAGCAGTCCCGCGGGGGGGTCCACGGGCACAGATACGCAGTATTTT	CASSPAGGSTGTDTQYF
TRBV9	TRBD1	TRBJ2-1	.	TGTGCCAGCAGCCTACAGGGGGGACGTTACAATGAGCAGTTCTTC	CASSLQGGRYNEQFF
TRBV5-4	.	TRBJ1-5	.	TGTGCCAGCAGCGTCGGGGGGGTTTCAAATCAGCCCCAGCATTTT	CASSVGGVSNQPQHF
TRBV6-6	.	TRBJ2-3	few	TGTGCCAGCAGTTACCCGCAGCCTAGCACAGATACGCAGTATTTT	CASSYPQPSTDTQYF
TRBV2	.	TRBJ2-5	.	TGTGCCAGCAGTGAAGAAAGACAAGAGACCCAGTACTTC	CASSEERQETQYF